The following is a T cell receptor (beta chain) sequence with its context. This entry belongs to a study of cytomegalovirus exposure and HLA in healthy donors. The primer mix had 60 Vbeta and 13 Jbeta primers. Measured with immunoSEQ multiplex PCR; TCRdb has only the in-frame clones, and not every one. The sample includes approximately 24,000 clones, around 70% of them seen just once. V dropped 7 bases and J dropped 5; count of bases not matched to a gene: 9. The CDR3 is made up of 13 amino acids. The germline gives CDR1 SQVTM, CDR2 ANQGSEA. This chain connects TRBV29-1 to TRBJ2-7; 9 bases match TRBD1. This sequence originates from a woman aged 45-65 years in good health and CMV-seronegative. The sequencing sample was made of PBMCs. The CDR3 DNA reads TGCAGCGCCGGGGGGACAGGGTACAACGAGCAGTACTTC. This translates into CSAGGTGYNEQYF.